This TCR beta chain was sequenced in a study of identical twins. MiXCR, applied by TCRdb to the 5' RACE reads, yields one record per CDR3 protein. The table has 450,000 or so distinct CDR3 sequences, 20% to 30% seen once. Study outcomes and limitations: Cord blood's abundant beta clonotypes had fewer insertions, unlike memory repertoires.

The CDR3 consists of 15 residues. Germline assignment: CDR1 DFQATT and CDR2 SNEGSKA (reference sequence). V was cut by 5 bases and J by 0 bases, with 15 bases left in between. A note on this clonotype: Its specificity is unknown.

A further study also used this sample, focusing on T cells expressing NK-cell markers. That report notes: Restriction of sorting to alpha-beta TCR T cells was accomplished in several experiments using an anti-gamma-delta TCR antibody. Topping the CD3+CD56-NKG2C+ fraction as well were these clonotypes, in a handful of donors.

The V and J genes are TRBV20-1 and TRBJ2-3; D is tentatively TRBD1 or TRBD2 (5 bases each). The TCR originated in a young woman in good health. Sample: CD4+ T cells sorted from blood. CDR3 in DNA: TGCAGTGCTGGTGGGACGGCCCCTAGCACAGATACGCAGTATTTT. As protein: CSAGGTAPSTDTQYF.